The 25 T cell receptor delta chains given below trace back to one sample, sequenced in a study of Vδ1+ human thymocytes (dated by TCRdb to between 2018 and 2020). What the research found in general, with its limitations: The thymic TRG and TRD repertoires appeared highly polyclonal, with Gaussian CDR3 length distributions, in contrast to the oligoclonal repertoires of peripheral blood.

These receptors' targets are unknown. TCRdb shows the sequencer as Illumina MiSeq. RNA was isolated using the RNeasy mini kit, and reverse transcription was performed with Superscript III. CDR3 amplicons were generated by multiplex PCR with pooled V-gene forward primers and a constant-region reverse primer carrying Illumina adaptor overhangs. TCRdb called clones afresh from the public reads with CATT; identical DNA rows were later merged. This sample has about 75,000 delta-chain clones in its table, and about 38% of those were observed once. The ten largest make up roughly 0.25% of the sample. Sequencing input: Vdelta1+ gamma-delta thymocytes from the thymus. What the cell subset or site label conveys for this sample: FACS-sorted CD3+ TCRalphabeta- TCRVdelta1+ TCRVdelta2- thymocytes. Receptor source: a boy younger than two who had congenital heart surgery.

This clone was seen more than once but under ten times. This rearrangement joins TRDV1 to TRDJ1, with D possibly matching TRDD1 (5 bases). The CDR3 has 16 amino acids. Trimming cost V 3 bases and J 0 bases, with 14 bases left between them. Germline V CDR1 and CDR2: TSWWSYY, QGS. CDR3 sequence reads: CALGDPNRRYTDKLIF. In nucleotides, the CDR3 is TGTGCTCTTGGGGACCCCAATAGAAGGTACACCGATAAACTCATCTTT.

The V gene is TRDV1, the J gene TRDJ1; TRDD3 agrees at 8 bases. V lost 2 bases, J lost 1 base, and 21 bases stayed unmatched. Per germline, CDR1 TSWWSYY and CDR2 QGS. The CDR3 has 21 residues. In nucleotides, the CDR3 is TGTGCTCTTGGGGAAAGCGAATTGGGGGTACTGGGGGGAGACCGCACCGATAAACTCATCTTT. This translates into CALGESELGVLGGDRTDKLIF.

This clone was counted only a few times. The J gene is TRDJ1, the V gene TRDV1; 10 nucleotides align to TRDD3. Per germline, CDR1 TSWWSYY and CDR2 QGS. This CDR3 contains 24 residues. Trimming took 5 bases from V and 0 from J; bases not matched to a gene: 30. The CDR3 region has the DNA TGTGCTCTTGGGATGAAGGTGGTTCCTACCGCCCTTACTGGGGGATCCACCTACACCGATAAACTCATCTTT. Its protein product is CALGMKVVPTALTGGSTYTDKLIF.

The chain recombines TRDV1 with TRDJ1, with a weak D call TRDD3 (5 bases). V was trimmed by 1 base and J by 3 bases, leaving 18 bases between them. Germline V gene sequence: CDR1 TSWWSYY, CDR2 QGS. The CDR3 loop spans 17 amino acids. In DNA form, the CDR3 reads TGTGCTCTTGGGGAACCTGGGAGGGACCCGTACGCCGATAAACTCATCTTT. Translating it yields CALGEPGRDPYADKLIF.

Points on this clone: The sample contains more than one DNA sequence encoding this CDR3. V and J are TRDV1 and TRDJ1; 13 bases are a match to TRDD3. Germline trimming cut 4 bases from V and 0 bases from J; bases unmatched to any gene: 29. Germline loops: CDR1 TSWWSYY, CDR2 QGS. The CDR3 totals 25 residues. The CDR3 reads CALGVQPSTWPYWGIRETHTDKLIF. The CDR3, as DNA: TGTGCTCTTGGGGTCCAACCCTCAACGTGGCCCTACTGGGGGATACGCGAAACCCACACCGATAAACTCATCTTT.

This clone was found a few times. The rearrangement joins TRDV1 to TRDJ1; the D is unclear. This CDR3 comprises 20 residues. V was trimmed by 0 bases and J by 2 bases, leaving 25 bases between them. Per germline, CDR1 TSWWSYY and CDR2 QGS. Written as DNA, the CDR3 is TGTGCTCTTGGGGAACTAGCGGGCTCGAGGGGTTACCGGCGAACCGATAAACTCATCTTT. Amino acid sequence: CALGELAGSRGYRRTDKLIF.

A remark on this clone: The sample has other DNA sequences that encode this CDR3 too. This chain uses TRDV1 with TRDJ1, with TRDD3 matching 10 bases. V trimming: 3 bases; J trimming: 0 bases; junction bases outside the gene matches: 22. Germline V gene sequence: CDR1 TSWWSYY, CDR2 QGS. The CDR3 has 22 amino acids. CDR3 in DNA: TGTGCTCTTGGGGATCTCACCTTCCCAAGACTTGGGGGATACATGAACACCGATAAACTCATCTTT. Its protein is CALGDLTFPRLGGYMNTDKLIF.

This clone was observed a few times. The V call is TRDV1, the J call TRDJ1, with 11 positions matching TRDD3. Per the germline V gene, CDR1 is TSWWSYY and CDR2 is QGS. The CDR3 sequence is 21 residues long. J lost 7 bases, V lost 0 bases, and 22 bases had no gene match. In DNA form, the CDR3 reads TGTGCTCTTGGGGAACTCACCGTGCCCCCAATAGTGGGGGATACGCCTGGTAAACTCATCTTT. Translated, it gives CALGELTVPPIVGDTPGKLIF.

J is TRDJ1 and V is TRDV1; D might be TRDD2 (5 bases). Trimming pared 0 bases from V and 2 bases from J, leaving 34 bases between. Germline V gene sequence: CDR1 TSWWSYY, CDR2 QGS. This CDR3 is 23 amino acids long. This CDR3 is CALGELFSLPQYLRSPGTDKLIF. The CDR3 DNA sequence: TGTGCTCTTGGGGAACTTTTTTCCTTACCTCAGTACCTTAGGAGCCCGGGGACCGATAAACTCATCTTT.

This clone was seen a few times. This chain connects TRDV1 to TRDJ1; weak D call: TRDD3 (8 bases). The germline V and J ends were trimmed by 3 bases and 10 bases, with 24 bases remaining between them. The CDR3 sequence is 16 residues long. Per germline, CDR1 TSWWSYY and CDR2 QGS. The DNA for the CDR3 is TGTGCTCTTGGGGAGCTGGTTCCTACACCCTGGGGGAGACTCATCTTT. This sequence encodes CALGELVPTPWGRLIF.

The V gene is TRDV1, the J gene TRDJ1; 7 bases are a match to TRDD3. Trimming removed 0 bases from V and 3 bases from J; junction bases left unmatched: 22. Looked up from germline, CDR1 is TSWWSYY and CDR2 is QGS. This CDR3 spans 21 amino acids. The CDR3 coding sequence is TGTGCTCTTGGGGAACTTATTGCCACTCCAACTGGGGACTTGTACGCCGATAAACTCATCTTT. Translated, it gives CALGELIATPTGDLYADKLIF.

This clone was counted a few times. The chain is built from TRDV1 and TRDJ1; D is perhaps TRDD3 (6 bases). Per the germline V gene, CDR1 is TSWWSYY and CDR2 is QGS. V was trimmed by 5 bases and J by 3 bases, leaving 19 bases between them. The CDR3 loop spans 16 amino acids. CDR3 coding DNA: TGTGCTCTTGGGCGACGCGCCGCTGGGGCCCCCGATAAACTCATCTTT. Protein: CALGRRAAGAPDKLIF.

Concerning this clone: A much bigger clone sits one base away, suggesting this may be a read error. The chain combines TRDV2 with TRDJ1, with D possibly TRDD3 on 5 matching bases. This CDR3 has 14 residues. Trimming shortened V by 2 bases and J by 3 bases, and 12 bases separated the two germline ends. Germline CDR1 reads GEAIGNYY; CDR2 reads EKD. This chain's CDR3 is CACDIEGTADKLIF. In DNA, the CDR3 is TGTGCCTGTGACATCGAGGGGACTGCCGATAAACTCATCTTT.

V and J are TRDV1 and TRDJ1, with 12 bases matching TRDD3. The trim removed 3 bases at V and 0 bases at J, leaving 20 bases unmatched. CDR3 length: 22 residues. Per the germline V gene, CDR1 is TSWWSYY and CDR2 is QGS. DNA for the CDR3: TGTGCTCTTGGGGACACGGCCTTCCTTCGTACTGGGGGATACTTTTACACCGATAAACTCATCTTT. Amino acid sequence: CALGDTAFLRTGGYFYTDKLIF.

The chain employs TRDV1 and TRDJ1; 10 bases align to TRDD3. Looked up from germline, CDR1 is TSWWSYY and CDR2 is QGS. V lost 0 bases to trimming and J lost 0 bases; unmatched junction nucleotides: 13. This CDR3 spans 20 amino acids. The CDR3 is CALGELTGDTSVGYTDKLIF. The CDR3 DNA sequence: TGTGCTCTTGGGGAACTAACGGGGGATACGTCGGTCGGCTACACCGATAAACTCATCTTT.

This clone turned up a few times. The rearrangement uses TRDV1 and TRDJ1, with TRDD3 matching 8 bases. Losses at the gene ends were 0 bases for V and 0 bases for J; bases not matched to a gene: 18. The CDR3 is 21 residues long. Germline V gene data show CDR1 as TSWWSYY and CDR2 as QGS. The CDR3 DNA is TGTGCTCTTGGGGAACTAAATAGGAACCGGCTGGGGGACGTGTACACCGATAAACTCATCTTT. Translating gives CALGELNRNRLGDVYTDKLIF.

The chain uses TRDV1 and TRDJ1; TRDD3 aligns across 11 bases. CDR3 size: 20 residues. CDR1 and CDR2 from the germline V gene are TSWWSYY and QGS. Trimming at V came to 4 bases and at J to 0 bases, leaving 16 bases not matched to a gene. The CDR3 sequence: CALGASHNWGIWAYTDKLIF. For the CDR3, the DNA is TGTGCTCTTGGGGCCAGCCATAACTGGGGGATATGGGCGTACACCGATAAACTCATCTTT.

The V and J genes are TRDV1 and TRDJ1; 11 bases match TRDD3. Germline assignment: CDR1 TSWWSYY and CDR2 QGS. Trimming took 2 bases from V and 5 from J; bases not matched to a gene: 22. The CDR3 spans 21 residues. DNA of the CDR3: TGTGCTCTTGGGGAAACTTGTCCTCCTTCCATGGGGGATACGCTCGGGGATAAACTCATCTTT. It is translated as CALGETCPPSMGDTLGDKLIF.

The V call is TRDV1, the J call TRDJ1; TRDD3 agrees at 8 bases. From germline, CDR1 is TSWWSYY and CDR2 QGS. V dropped 2 bases and J dropped 3; count of bases not matched to a gene: 23. The CDR3 is 21 amino acids. CDR3 in DNA: TGTGCTCTTGGGGAAACCCCGAGGACCTCCTACCGGGGGATATCCCCCGATAAACTCATCTTT. This translates into CALGETPRTSYRGISPDKLIF.

The chain has TRDV1 and TRDJ1, with D maybe TRDD2 (7 bases). This CDR3 region has 22 residues. Trimming stripped 0 bases from V and 0 bases from J, with 29 bases between. Germline CDR1 is TSWWSYY and CDR2 is QGS. CDR3 amino acids: CALGELVIPTTRGTSYTDKLIF. Here the CDR3 DNA reads TGTGCTCTTGGGGAACTAGTTATTCCTACGACTCGGGGGACCTCATACACCGATAAACTCATCTTT.

The J gene is TRDJ1, the V gene TRDV1; 10 positions match TRDD3. This CDR3 contains 19 residues. The germline V gene encodes CDR1 TSWWSYY and CDR2 QGS. V gave up 4 bases and J gave up 0 bases; unmatched junction bases: 14. The CDR3 region has the DNA TGTGCTCTTGGGGCCCCGTACTGGGGGATTAGGTCTTACACCGATAAACTCATCTTT. It codes for CALGAPYWGIRSYTDKLIF.

This chain joins TRDV1 and TRDJ1; D may be TRDD2 (6 bases). V was clipped by 4 bases and J by 0 bases, with 21 bases between them. This CDR3 spans 18 amino acids. The V gene's germline CDR1 is TSWWSYY and CDR2 QGS. Here the CDR3 DNA reads TGTGCTCTTGGGGGATTCGCTATACCGTCTTCCTACACCGATAAACTCATCTTT. Translated: CALGGFAIPSSYTDKLIF.

The chain joins TRDV1 to TRDJ1, with 11 bases matching TRDD3. The CDR3 totals 21 residues. J gave up 3 bases and V 3 bases, and 21 bases lay outside the gene matches. In germline, CDR1 is TSWWSYY, CDR2 QGS. In nucleotides, the CDR3 is TGTGCTCTTGGGGACTCTGCATGGTACGTACTGGGGGATAACGGCGCCGATAAACTCATCTTT. This sequence encodes CALGDSAWYVLGDNGADKLIF.

Concerning this clone: This clone may be a read error of a much larger clone one base away. Other DNA sequences in the sample encode the same CDR3. The chain uses TRDV2 and TRDJ1; D remains unclear. CDR3 length: 15 residues. V gave up 5 bases and J gave up 0 bases, with 15 bases separating them. The germline V gene encodes CDR1 GEAIGNYY and CDR2 EKD. The CDR3 coding sequence is TGTGCCTGTGTTATGATCGCTAAGTACACCGATAAACTCATCTTT. It translates to CACVMIAKYTDKLIF.

This clone was recorded a few times. The gene calls are TRDV1 and TRDJ1; D is perhaps TRDD2 (6 bases). Germline lookup yields CDR1 TSWWSYY and CDR2 QGS. V shed 2 bases and J shed 1 base, with 32 bases lying between them. The CDR3 has 22 residues. CDR3 region: CALGELAPSAIWVLGLTDKLIF. The DNA of the CDR3 is TGTGCTCTTGGGGAATTGGCTCCTTCCGCCATCTGGGTTCTCGGACTCACCGATAAACTCATCTTT.